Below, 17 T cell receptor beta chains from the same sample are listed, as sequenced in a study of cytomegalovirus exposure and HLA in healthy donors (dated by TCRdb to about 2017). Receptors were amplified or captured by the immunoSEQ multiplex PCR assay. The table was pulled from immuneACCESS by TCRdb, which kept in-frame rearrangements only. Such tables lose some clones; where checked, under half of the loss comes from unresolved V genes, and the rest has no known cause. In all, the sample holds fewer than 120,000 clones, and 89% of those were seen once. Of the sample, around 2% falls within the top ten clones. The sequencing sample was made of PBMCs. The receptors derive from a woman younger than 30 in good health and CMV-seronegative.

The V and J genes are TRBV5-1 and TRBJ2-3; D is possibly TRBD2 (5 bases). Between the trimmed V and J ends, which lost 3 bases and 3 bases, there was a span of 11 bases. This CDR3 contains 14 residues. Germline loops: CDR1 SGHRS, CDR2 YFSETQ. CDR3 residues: CASSWAGGTDTQYF. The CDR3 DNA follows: TGCGCCAGCAGCTGGGCTGGCGGGACAGATACGCAGTATTTT.

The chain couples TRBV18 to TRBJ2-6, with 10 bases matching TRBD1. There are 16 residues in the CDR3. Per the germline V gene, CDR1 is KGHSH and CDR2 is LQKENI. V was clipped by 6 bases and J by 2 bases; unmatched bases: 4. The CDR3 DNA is TGTGCCAGCTCGCCGACAGGGGGCACTGGGGCCAACGTCCTGACTTTC. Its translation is CASSPTGGTGANVLTF.

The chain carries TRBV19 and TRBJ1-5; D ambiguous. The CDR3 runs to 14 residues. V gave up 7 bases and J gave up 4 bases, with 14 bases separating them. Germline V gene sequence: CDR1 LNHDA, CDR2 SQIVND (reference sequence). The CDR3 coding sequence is TGTGCCAGTACCAGAAGGGAGATAAATCAGCCCCAGCATTTT. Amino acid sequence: CASTRREINQPQHF. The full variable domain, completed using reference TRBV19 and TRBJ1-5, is DGGITQSPKYLFRKEGQNVTLSCEQNLNHDAMYWYRQDPGQGLRLIYYSQIVNDFQKGDIAEGYSVSREKKESFPLTVTSAQKNPTAFYLCASTRREINQPQHFGDGTRLSIL.

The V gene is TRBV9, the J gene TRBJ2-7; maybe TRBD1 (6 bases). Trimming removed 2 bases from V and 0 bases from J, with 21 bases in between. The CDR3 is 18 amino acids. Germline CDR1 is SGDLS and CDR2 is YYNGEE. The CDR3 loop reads CASSVGAGTRKSSYEQYF. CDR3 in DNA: TGTGCCAGCAGCGTGGGTGCCGGGACACGAAAGAGCTCCTACGAGCAGTACTTC. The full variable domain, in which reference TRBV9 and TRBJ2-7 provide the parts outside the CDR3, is DSGVTQTPKHLITATGQRVTLRCSPRSGDLSVYWYQQSLDQGLQFLIQYYNGEERAKGNILERFSAQQFPDLHSELNLSSLELGDSALYFCASSVGAGTRKSSYEQYFGPGTRLTVT.

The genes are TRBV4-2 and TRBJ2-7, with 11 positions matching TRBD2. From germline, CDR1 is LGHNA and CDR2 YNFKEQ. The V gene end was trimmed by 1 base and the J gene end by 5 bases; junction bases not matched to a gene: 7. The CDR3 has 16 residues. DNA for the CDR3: TGTGCCAGCAGCCAAGCTGAACTAGCGGGAGTACACGAGCAGTACTTC. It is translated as CASSQAELAGVHEQYF.

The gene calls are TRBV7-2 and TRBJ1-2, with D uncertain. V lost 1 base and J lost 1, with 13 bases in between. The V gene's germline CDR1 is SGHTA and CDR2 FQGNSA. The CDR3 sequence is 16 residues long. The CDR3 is CASSLVGIQINYGYTF. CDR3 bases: TGTGCCAGCAGCTTAGTAGGAATACAGATTAACTATGGCTACACCTTC.

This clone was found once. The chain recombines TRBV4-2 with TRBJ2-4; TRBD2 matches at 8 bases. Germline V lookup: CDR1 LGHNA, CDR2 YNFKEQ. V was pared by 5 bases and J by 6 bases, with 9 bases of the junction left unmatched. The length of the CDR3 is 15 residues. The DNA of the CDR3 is TGTGCCAGCAGCGATACGGGGGGGGAGGTAAACATTCAGTACTTC. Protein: CASSDTGGEVNIQYF.

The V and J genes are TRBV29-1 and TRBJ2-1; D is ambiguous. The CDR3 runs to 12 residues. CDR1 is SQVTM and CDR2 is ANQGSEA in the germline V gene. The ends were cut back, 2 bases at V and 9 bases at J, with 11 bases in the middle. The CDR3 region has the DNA TGCAGCGTTGAATATAGATTCCCTGAGCAGTTCTTC. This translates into CSVEYRFPEQFF.

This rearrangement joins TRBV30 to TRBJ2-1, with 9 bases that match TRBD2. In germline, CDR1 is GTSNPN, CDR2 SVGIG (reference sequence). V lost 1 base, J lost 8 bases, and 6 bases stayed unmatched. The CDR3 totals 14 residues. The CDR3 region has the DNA TGTGCCTGGAGTGCCGGGACTAGCCCCGATGAGCAGTTCTTC. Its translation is CAWSAGTSPDEQFF.

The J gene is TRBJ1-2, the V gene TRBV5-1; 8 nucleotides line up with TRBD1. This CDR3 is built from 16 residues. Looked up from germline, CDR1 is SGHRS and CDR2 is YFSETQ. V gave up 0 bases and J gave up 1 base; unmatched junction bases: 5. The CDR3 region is CASSLDRGVLNYGYTF. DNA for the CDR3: TGCGCCAGCAGCTTGGACAGGGGGGTACTTAACTATGGCTACACCTTC. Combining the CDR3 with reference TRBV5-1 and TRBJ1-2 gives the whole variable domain KAGVTQTPRYLIKTRGQQVTLSCSPISGHRSVSWYQQTPGQGLQFLFEYFSETQRNKGNFPGRFSGRQFSNSRSEMNVSTLELGDSALYLCASSLDRGVLNYGYTFGSGTRLTVV.

The CDR3 sequence: CASSLPRRQASSGNTIYF. In DNA form, the CDR3 reads TGTGCCAGCAGCCTCCCTCGCCGACAGGCAAGCTCTGGAAACACCATATATTTT. The chain joins TRBV7-9 to TRBJ1-3, with a weak D call TRBD1 (6 bases). Per the germline V gene, CDR1 is SEHNR and CDR2 is FQNEAQ (reference sequence). The CDR3 length is 18 residues. V was trimmed by 5 bases and J by 0 bases, leaving 20 bases between them.

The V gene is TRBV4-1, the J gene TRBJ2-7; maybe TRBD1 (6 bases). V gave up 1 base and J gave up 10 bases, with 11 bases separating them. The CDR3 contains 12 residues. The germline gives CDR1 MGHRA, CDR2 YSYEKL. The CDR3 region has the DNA TGCGCCAGCAGCCAAGTTGTCGGGACACAGTACTTC. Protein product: CASSQVVGTQYF.

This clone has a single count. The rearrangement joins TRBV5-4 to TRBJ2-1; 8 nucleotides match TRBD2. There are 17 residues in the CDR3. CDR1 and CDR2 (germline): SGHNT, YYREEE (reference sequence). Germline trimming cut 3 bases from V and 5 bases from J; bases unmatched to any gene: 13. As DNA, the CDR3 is TGTGCCAGCAGCTCCCGTAAACCAGCGGGAGTGAACAATGAGCAGTTCTTC. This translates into CASSSRKPAGVNNEQFF.

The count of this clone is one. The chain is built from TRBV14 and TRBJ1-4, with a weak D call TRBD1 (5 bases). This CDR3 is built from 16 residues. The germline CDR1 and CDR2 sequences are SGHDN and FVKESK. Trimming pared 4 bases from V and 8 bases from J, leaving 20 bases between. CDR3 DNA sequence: TGTGCCAGCAGCCCAGGTTTACGGGGGATGCGGGAAAAACTGTTTTTT. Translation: CASSPGLRGMREKLFF.

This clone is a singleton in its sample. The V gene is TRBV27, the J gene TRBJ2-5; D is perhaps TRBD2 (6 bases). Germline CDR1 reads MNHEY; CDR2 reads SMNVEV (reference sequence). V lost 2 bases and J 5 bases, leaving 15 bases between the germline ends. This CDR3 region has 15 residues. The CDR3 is CASSLEGLGRETQYF. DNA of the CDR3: TGTGCCAGCAGTTTAGAGGGTCTGGGGAGGGAGACCCAGTACTTC.

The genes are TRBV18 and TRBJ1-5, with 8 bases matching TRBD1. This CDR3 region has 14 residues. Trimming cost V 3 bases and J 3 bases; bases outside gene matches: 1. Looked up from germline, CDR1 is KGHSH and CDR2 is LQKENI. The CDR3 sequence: CASSPGQVNQPQHF. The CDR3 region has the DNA TGTGCCAGCTCACCGGGACAGGTCAATCAGCCCCAGCATTTT.

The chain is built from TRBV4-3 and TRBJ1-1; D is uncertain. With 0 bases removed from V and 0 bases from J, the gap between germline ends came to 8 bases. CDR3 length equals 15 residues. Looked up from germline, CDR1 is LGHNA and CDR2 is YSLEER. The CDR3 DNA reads TGCGCCAGCAGCCAAGAGCCGGTGGTGAACACTGAAGCTTTCTTT. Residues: CASSQEPVVNTEAFF.